This is a list of T cell receptor beta chains from one sample in a study of shared clonotypes between healthy human individuals. The assay was immunoSEQ multiplex PCR, and TCRdb's table has in-frame clones only and misses some. The sample includes about 2 million clones, approximately 94% of them seen just once. Sequenced material: naive CD8+ T cells sorted from blood. The receptor set was obtained from a man younger than 30 in good health. CDR3s include the opening cysteine and the closing phenylalanine or tryptophan. Fields, in order: V gene, D gene, J gene, clone size, CDR3 DNA, CDR3 protein. A D gene is named only where the DNA matches it firmly. Clone sizes are given selectively: once, few, many, or a class where the clone is expanded.

>TRBV7-9|.|TRBJ2-6|.
TGTGCCAGCAGCTTATTTCAGGGGCCGGGGGCCAACGTCCTGACTTTC
CASSLFQGPGANVLTF
>TRBV4-1|.|TRBJ2-7|once
TGCGCCAGCAGCCGCGAAATTTCCCCTCTCTACGAGCAGTACTTC
CASSREISPLYEQYF
>TRBV7-8|.|TRBJ2-7|.
TGTGCCAGCAGCCTAACAGGGTCCACCTACGAGCAGTACTTC
CASSLTGSTYEQYF
>TRBV28|.|TRBJ1-1|.
TGTGCCAGCAGTTTGGTCGGACTGAACACTGAAGCTTTCTTT
CASSLVGLNTEAFF
>TRBV4-1|TRBD2|TRBJ2-7|.
TGCGCCAGCAGCCAAGATATTAGCGGGGGCTACGAGCAGTACTTC
CASSQDISGGYEQYF
>TRBV2|.|TRBJ1-3|.
TGTGCCAGCAGTGAAGACGGGTCGGGCACCATATATTTT
CASSEDGSGTIYF
>TRBV9|.|TRBJ1-5|.
TGTGCCAGCAGCCGAGAGGGGAATGGCAATCAGCCCCAGCATTTT
CASSREGNGNQPQHF
>TRBV9|TRBD1|TRBJ2-5|once
TGTGCCAGCAGCGATGGGACAGGCGATCAAGAGACCCAGTACTTC
CASSDGTGDQETQYF
>TRBV19|.|TRBJ1-2|.
TGTGCCAGTAGTATGCCCCTGGGGGACTCTCATGGCTACACCTTC
CASSMPLGDSHGYTF
>TRBV7-7|.|TRBJ2-7|.
TGTGCTAGCAGCTTGGAGCACTCCTACGAGCAGTACTTC
CASSLEHSYEQYF
>TRBV27|.|TRBJ2-2|.
TGTGCCAGCAGTTTATCATGGCCCGGGGAGCTGTTTTTT
CASSLSWPGELFF
>TRBV19|TRBD1|TRBJ2-5|.
TGTGCCAGTAATCTCGGACAGGGGGTTGACGAGACCCAGTACTTC
CASNLGQGVDETQYF
>TRBV4-3|.|TRBJ2-7|.
TGCGCCAGCAGCCAAGCTGCAGGGAGCTCCTACGAGCAGTACTTC
CASSQAAGSSYEQYF
>TRBV4-3|.|TRBJ1-6|.
TGCGCCAGCAGCCAAGATCTAATCGCAGGGTGGAATTCACCCCTCCACTTT
CASSQDLIAGWNSPLHF
>TRBV19|.|TRBJ1-1|.
TGTGCCAGTATTCACCCCATGAACACTGAAGCTTTCTTT
CASIHPMNTEAFF
>TRBV4-1|.|TRBJ2-7|.
TGCGCCAGCAGCCAAGGGCAGGCCCCAGCCTACGAGCAGTACTTC
CASSQGQAPAYEQYF
>TRBV6-1|TRBD2|TRBJ2-3|.
TGTGCCAGCAGTTCCCTTAGCGGGAGCACAGATACGCAGTATTTT
CASSSLSGSTDTQYF
>TRBV29-1|TRBD1|TRBJ2-3|.
TGCAGCGTTGGGACAGGGCACACAGATACGCAGTATTTT
CSVGTGHTDTQYF
>TRBV6-6|.|TRBJ1-2|few
TGTGCCAGCAGTTACATGAGGGTCGGAGACAACTATGGCTACACCTTC
CASSYMRVGDNYGYTF
>TRBV15|TRBD2|TRBJ2-1|.
TGTGCCACCAGCAGAGACAAACTAGCGGCCAATGAGCAGTTCTTC
CATSRDKLAANEQFF
>TRBV10-3|.|TRBJ1-2|.
TGTGCCATCAGTGAGGATGCGGCAGGGTATGGCTACACCTTC
CAISEDAAGYGYTF
>TRBV5-1|TRBD1|TRBJ2-3|.
TGCGCCAGCAGCTTGGGGACAGGGGGCACAGATACGCAGTATTTT
CASSLGTGGTDTQYF
>TRBV27|.|TRBJ1-5|.
TGTGCCAGCAGTTTTGGGGGTAGCAATCAGCCCCAGCATTTT
CASSFGGSNQPQHF
>TRBV29-1|.|TRBJ2-7|.
TGCAGCGTTGCTTCAGGGATATCCTACGAGCAGTACTTC
CSVASGISYEQYF
>TRBV5-4|.|TRBJ2-5|.
TGTGCCAGCAGCTTTTGGTCGGGGGAGACCCAGTACTTC
CASSFWSGETQYF
>TRBV19|.|TRBJ2-7|.
TGTGCCAGTAGCCTTTTCCTCGGGACATCTTCCTACGAGCAGTACTTC
CASSLFLGTSSYEQYF
>TRBV30|.|TRBJ2-2|.
TGTGCCTGGAGTGTAGGGGCTCCGAACACCGGGGAGCTGTTTTTT
CAWSVGAPNTGELFF
>TRBV5-6|.|TRBJ2-7|.
TGTGCCAGCAGCTTGTACCCGGGAAGCTCCTACGAGCAGTACTTC
CASSLYPGSSYEQYF
>TRBV5-1|TRBD2|TRBJ2-3|.
TGCGCCAGCAGCGGCGGACTAGCGGGAGGGCCGAAACAAAGCACAGATACGCAGTATTTT
CASSGGLAGGPKQSTDTQYF
>TRBV27|.|TRBJ2-7|.
TGTGCCAGCAGGACAGGAGGAAGCGGGTACGAGCAGTACTTC
CASRTGGSGYEQYF
>TRBV27|TRBD2|TRBJ2-3|.
TGTGCCAGCGGACTAGTCCTAGATACGCAGTATTTT
CASGLVLDTQYF
>TRBV4-1|TRBD2|TRBJ2-1|.
TGCGCCAGCAGCCCCGCGGGGGGGCTTGGGAATGAGCAGTTCTTC
CASSPAGGLGNEQFF
>TRBV11-2|TRBD1|TRBJ1-1|.
TGTGCCAGCAGCCTATTACCGGGACAGGGGCCGGACACTGAAGCTTTCTTT
CASSLLPGQGPDTEAFF
>TRBV5-5|TRBD1|TRBJ2-7|.
TGTGCCAGCAGTATGGGACAGGGGGCCTCCTACGAGCAGTACTTC
CASSMGQGASYEQYF
>TRBV5-4|.|TRBJ1-2|.
TGTGCCAGCAGCTCCCGTGGGAGCCACTATGGCTACACCTTC
CASSSRGSHYGYTF
>TRBV7-8|.|TRBJ1-2|.
TGTGCCAGCAGCTTAGGATCAGAGGGGCCCTATGGCTACACCTTC
CASSLGSEGPYGYTF
>TRBV7-9|.|TRBJ2-1|.
TGTGCCAGCTCGTACGGGGCCAATGAGCAGTTCTTC
CASSYGANEQFF
>TRBV7-9|TRBD1|TRBJ2-7|.
TGTGCCAGCAGCCCCGGGACAGGCCCGTACGAGCAGTACTTC
CASSPGTGPYEQYF
>TRBV6-5|.|TRBJ2-7|.
TGTGCCAGCAGAGCCTCCCTTTCCGGTTACGAGCAGTACTTC
CASRASLSGYEQYF
>TRBV6-6|TRBD1|TRBJ1-6|.
TGTGCCAGCAGTGGGGGGGCAGGGGGAGAGAAATCACCCCTCCACTTT
CASSGGAGGEKSPLHF
>TRBV6-5|.|TRBJ1-1|.
TGTGCCAGCAGTGCCGGGACCTCGAACACTGAAGCTTTCTTT
CASSAGTSNTEAFF
>TRBV15|.|TRBJ1-2|.
TGTGCCACCAGCAACCCTCTAAATAACTATGGCTACACCTTC
CATSNPLNNYGYTF
>TRBV28|.|TRBJ1-1|.
TGTGCCAGCAGTTCTCCAGGGAAATTGAACACTGAAGCTTTCTTT
CASSSPGKLNTEAFF
>TRBV10-1|TRBD2|TRBJ2-5|.
TGCGCCAGCAGTGACGAGCGGGAGTTTGAGACCCAGTACTTC
CASSDEREFETQYF
>TRBV30|.|TRBJ1-1|.
TGTGCCTGGAGTCCCACAGGGACTGAAGCTTTCTTT
CAWSPTGTEAFF
>TRBV6-5|.|TRBJ1-2|.
TGTGCCAGCGGCCCCGGTGGCGGTTACTATGGCTACACCTTC
CASGPGGGYYGYTF